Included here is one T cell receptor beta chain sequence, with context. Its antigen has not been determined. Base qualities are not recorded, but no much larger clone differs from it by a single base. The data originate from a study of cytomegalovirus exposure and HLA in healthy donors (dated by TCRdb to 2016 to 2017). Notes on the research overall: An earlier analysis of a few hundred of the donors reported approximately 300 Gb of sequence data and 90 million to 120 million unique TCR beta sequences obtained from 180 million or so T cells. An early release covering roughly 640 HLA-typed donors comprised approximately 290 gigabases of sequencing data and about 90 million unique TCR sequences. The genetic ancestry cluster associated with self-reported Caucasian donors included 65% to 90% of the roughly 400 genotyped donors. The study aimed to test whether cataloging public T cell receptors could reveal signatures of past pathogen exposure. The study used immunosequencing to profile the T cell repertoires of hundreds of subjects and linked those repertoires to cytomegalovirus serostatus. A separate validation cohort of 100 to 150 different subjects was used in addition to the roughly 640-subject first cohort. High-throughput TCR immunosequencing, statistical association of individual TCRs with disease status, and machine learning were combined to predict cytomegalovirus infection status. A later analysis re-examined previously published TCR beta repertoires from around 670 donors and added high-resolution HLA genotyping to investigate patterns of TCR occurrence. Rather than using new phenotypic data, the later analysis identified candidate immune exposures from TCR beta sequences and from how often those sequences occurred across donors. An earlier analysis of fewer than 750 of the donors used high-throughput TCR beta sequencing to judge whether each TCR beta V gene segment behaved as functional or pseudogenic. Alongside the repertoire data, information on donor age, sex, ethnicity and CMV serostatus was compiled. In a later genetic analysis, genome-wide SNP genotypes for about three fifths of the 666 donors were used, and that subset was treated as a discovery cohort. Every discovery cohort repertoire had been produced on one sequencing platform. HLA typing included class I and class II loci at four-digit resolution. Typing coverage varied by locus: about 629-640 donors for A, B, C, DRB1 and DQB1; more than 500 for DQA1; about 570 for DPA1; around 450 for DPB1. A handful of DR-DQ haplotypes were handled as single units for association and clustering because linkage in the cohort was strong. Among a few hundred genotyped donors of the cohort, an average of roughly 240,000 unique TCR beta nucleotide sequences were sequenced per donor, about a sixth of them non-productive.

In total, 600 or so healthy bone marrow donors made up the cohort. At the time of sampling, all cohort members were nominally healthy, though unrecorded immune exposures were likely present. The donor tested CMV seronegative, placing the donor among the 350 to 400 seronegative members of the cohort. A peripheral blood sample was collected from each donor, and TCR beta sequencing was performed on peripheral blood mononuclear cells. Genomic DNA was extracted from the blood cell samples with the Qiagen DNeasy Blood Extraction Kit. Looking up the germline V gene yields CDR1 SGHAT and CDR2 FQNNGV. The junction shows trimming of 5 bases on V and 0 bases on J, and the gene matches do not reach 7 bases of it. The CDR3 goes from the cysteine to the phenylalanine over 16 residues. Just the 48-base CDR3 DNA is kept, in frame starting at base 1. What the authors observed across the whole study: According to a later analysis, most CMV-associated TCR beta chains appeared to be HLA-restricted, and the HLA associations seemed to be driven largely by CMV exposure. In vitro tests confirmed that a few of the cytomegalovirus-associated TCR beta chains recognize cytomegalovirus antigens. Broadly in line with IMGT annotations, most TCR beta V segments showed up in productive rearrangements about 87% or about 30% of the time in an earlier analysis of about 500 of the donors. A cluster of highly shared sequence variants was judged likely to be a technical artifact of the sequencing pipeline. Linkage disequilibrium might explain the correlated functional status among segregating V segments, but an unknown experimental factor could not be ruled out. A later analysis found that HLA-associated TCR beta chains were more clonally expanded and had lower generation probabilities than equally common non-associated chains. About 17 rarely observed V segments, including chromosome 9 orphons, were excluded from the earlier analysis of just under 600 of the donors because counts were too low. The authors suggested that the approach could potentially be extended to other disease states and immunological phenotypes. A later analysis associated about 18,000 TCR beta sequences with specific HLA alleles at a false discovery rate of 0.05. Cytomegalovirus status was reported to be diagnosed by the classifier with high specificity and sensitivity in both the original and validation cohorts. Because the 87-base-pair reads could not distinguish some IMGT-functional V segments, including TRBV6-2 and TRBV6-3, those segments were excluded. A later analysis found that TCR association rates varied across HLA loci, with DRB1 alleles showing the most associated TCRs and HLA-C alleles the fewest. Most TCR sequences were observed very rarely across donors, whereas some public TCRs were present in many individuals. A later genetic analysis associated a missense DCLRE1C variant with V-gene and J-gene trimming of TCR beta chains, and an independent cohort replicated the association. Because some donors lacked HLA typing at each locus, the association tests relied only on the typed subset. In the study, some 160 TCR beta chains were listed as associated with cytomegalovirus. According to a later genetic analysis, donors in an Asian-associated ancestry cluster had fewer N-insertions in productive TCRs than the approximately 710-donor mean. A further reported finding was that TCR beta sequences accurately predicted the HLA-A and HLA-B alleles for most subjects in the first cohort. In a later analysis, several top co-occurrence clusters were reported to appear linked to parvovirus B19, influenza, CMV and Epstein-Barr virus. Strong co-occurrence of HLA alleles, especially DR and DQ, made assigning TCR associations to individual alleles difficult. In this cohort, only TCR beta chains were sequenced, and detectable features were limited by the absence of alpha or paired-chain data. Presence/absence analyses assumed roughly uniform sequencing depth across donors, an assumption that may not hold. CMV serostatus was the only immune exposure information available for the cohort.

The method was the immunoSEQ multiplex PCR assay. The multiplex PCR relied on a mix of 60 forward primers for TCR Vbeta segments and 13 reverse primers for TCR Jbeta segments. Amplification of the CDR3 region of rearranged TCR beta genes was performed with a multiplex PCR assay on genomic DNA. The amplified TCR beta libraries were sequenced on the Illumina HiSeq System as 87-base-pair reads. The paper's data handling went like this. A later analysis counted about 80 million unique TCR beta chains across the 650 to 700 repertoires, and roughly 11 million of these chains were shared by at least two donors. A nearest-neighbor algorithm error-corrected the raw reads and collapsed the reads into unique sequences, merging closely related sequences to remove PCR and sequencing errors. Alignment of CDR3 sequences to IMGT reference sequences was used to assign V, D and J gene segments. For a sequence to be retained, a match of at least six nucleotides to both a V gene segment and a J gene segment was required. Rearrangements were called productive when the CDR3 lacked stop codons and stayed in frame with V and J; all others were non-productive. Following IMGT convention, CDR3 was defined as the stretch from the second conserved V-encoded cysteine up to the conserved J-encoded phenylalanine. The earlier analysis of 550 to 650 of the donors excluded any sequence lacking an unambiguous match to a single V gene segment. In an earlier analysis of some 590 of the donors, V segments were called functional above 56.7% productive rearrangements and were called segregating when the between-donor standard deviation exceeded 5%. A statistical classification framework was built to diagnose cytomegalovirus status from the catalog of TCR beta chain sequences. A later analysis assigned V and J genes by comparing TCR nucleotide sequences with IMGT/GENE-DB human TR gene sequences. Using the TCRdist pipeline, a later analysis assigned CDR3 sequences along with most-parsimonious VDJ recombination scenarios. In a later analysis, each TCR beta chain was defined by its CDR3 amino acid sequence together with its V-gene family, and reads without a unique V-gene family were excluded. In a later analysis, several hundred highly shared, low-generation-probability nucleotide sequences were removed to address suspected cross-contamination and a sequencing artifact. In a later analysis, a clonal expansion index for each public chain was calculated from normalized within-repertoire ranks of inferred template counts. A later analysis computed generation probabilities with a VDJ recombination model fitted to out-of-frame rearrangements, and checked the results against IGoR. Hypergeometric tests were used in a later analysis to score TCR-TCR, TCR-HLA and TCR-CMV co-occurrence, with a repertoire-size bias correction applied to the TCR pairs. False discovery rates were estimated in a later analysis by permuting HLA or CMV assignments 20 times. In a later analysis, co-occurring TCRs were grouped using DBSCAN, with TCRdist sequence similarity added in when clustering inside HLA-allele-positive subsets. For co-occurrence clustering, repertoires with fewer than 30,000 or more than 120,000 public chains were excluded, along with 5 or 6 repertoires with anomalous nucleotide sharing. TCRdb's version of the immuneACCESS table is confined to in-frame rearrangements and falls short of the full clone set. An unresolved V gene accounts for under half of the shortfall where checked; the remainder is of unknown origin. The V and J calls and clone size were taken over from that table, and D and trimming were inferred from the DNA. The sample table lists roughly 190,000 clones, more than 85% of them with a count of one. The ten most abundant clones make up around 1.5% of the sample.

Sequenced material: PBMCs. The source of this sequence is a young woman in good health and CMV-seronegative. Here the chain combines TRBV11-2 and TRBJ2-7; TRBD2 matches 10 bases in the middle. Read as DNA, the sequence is TGTGCCAGCAGCCTCTTAACTAGCGGGGACTCCTACGAGCAGTACTTC. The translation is CASSLLTSGDSYEQYF. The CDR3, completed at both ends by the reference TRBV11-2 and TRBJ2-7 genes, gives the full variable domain EAGVAQSPRYKIIEKRQSVAFWCNPISGHATLYWYQQILGQGPKLLIQFQNNGVVDDSQLPKDRFSAERLKGVDSTLKIQPAKLEDSAVYLCASSLLTSGDSYEQYFGPGTRLTVT.